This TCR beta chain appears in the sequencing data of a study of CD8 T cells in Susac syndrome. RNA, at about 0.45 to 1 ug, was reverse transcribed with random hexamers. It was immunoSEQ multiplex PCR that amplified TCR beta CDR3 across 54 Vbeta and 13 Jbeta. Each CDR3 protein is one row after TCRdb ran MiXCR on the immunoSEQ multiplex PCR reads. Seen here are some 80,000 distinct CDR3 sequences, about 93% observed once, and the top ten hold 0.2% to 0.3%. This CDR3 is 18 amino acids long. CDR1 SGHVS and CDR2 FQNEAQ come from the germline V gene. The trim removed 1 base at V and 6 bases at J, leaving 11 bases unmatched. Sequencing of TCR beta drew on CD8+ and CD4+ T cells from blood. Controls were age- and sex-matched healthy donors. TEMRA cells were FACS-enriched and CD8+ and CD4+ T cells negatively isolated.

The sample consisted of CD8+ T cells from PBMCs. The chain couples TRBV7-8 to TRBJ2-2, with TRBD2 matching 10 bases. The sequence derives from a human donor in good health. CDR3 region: CASSLESASGSVAGELFF. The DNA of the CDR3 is TGTGCCAGCAGCTTAGAGTCGGCTAGCGGGAGTGTGGCCGGGGAGCTGTTTTTT.